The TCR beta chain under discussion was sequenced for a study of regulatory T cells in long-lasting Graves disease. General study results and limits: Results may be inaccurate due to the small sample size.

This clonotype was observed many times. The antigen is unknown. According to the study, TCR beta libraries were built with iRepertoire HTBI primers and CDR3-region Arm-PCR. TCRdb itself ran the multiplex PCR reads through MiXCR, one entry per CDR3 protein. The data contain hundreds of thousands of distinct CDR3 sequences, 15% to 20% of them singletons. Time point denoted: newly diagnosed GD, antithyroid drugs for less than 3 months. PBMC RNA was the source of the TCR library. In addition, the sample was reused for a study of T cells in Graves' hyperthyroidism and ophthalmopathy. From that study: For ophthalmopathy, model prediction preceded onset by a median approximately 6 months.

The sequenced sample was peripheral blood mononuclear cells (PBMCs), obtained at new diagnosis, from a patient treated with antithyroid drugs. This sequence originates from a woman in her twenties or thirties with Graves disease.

CDR3 region: CASSLVTGATPDTQYF. In DNA, the CDR3 is TGCGCCAGCAGCTTGGTGACGGGAGCCACCCCAGATACGCAGTATTTT. The gene calls are TRBV5-1 and TRBJ2-3; tentatively, D is TRBD2 (6 bases). V was trimmed by 0 bases and J by 4 bases, leaving 15 bases between them. Germline CDR1 is SGHRS and CDR2 is YFSETQ. The CDR3 covers 16 residues. Based on the CDR3 plus reference TRBV5-1 and TRBJ2-3, the full variable domain is KAGVTQTPRYLIKTRGQQVTLSCSPISGHRSVSWYQQTPGQGLQFLFEYFSETQRNKGNFPGRFSGRQFSNSRSEMNVSTLELGDSALYLCASSLVTGATPDTQYFGPGTRLTVL.